These T cell receptor beta chains were read from a single sample in a study of T-cell memory formation after mild COVID-19. TCRdb ran MiXCR on the 5' RACE reads and lists one entry per CDR3 protein. The table records around 370,000 distinct CDR3 sequences, about 21% of them present only once. The sequenced material came from PBMCs or a T cell subset sorted from them (not recorded which). Receptors were obtained from an adult woman who had mild COVID-19 (a few samples of this study predate the infection). Cell type and time point are not known. Both conserved end residues are part of each CDR3. Each record gives: J gene, V gene, D gene, clone size, CDR3 protein, CDR3 DNA. A D gene is named only where the DNA matches it firmly. Size values are once, few and many counts, or a class for expanded clones, and some rows have none.

j_gene: TRBJ1-2
v_gene: TRBV7-8
d_gene: .
abundance: .
CDR3aa: CASSLGPEGGYTF
CDR3nt: TGTGCCAGCAGCTTAGGGCCCGAGGGGGGCTACACCTTC

j_gene: TRBJ1-2
v_gene: TRBV3-1
d_gene: TRBD1
abundance: .
CDR3aa: CASSHPQGARNGYTF
CDR3nt: TGTGCCAGCAGTCATCCACAGGGGGCGCGGAATGGCTACACCTTC

j_gene: TRBJ2-3
v_gene: TRBV7-9
d_gene: .
abundance: .
CDR3aa: CASSTTPGSTDTQYF
CDR3nt: TGTGCCAGCAGCACAACCCCCGGGAGTACAGATACGCAGTATTTT

j_gene: TRBJ2-5
v_gene: TRBV3-1
d_gene: TRBD2
abundance: .
CDR3aa: CASSHSGGPQETQYF
CDR3nt: TGTGCCAGCAGCCATAGCGGGGGGCCTCAGGAGACCCAGTACTTC

j_gene: TRBJ1-1
v_gene: TRBV7-9
d_gene: .
abundance: .
CDR3aa: CASSLAEWANTEAFF
CDR3nt: TGTGCCAGCAGCTTAGCGGAGTGGGCGAACACTGAAGCTTTCTTT

j_gene: TRBJ1-1
v_gene: TRBV4-1
d_gene: .
abundance: few
CDR3aa: CASSLSPTGKTEAFF
CDR3nt: TGCGCCAGCAGCCTAAGCCCGACTGGAAAAACTGAAGCTTTCTTT

j_gene: TRBJ2-7
v_gene: TRBV7-9
d_gene: TRBD1
abundance: few
CDR3aa: CASSPLLSSWTGGGHEQYF
CDR3nt: TGTGCCAGCAGCCCCCTTCTATCATCTTGGACAGGGGGCGGCCACGAGCAGTACTTC

j_gene: TRBJ2-4
v_gene: TRBV12-3/TRBV12-4
d_gene: .
abundance: few
CDR3aa: CASLNAGERNIQYF
CDR3nt: TGTGCCAGCCTTAACGCCGGGGAAAGGAACATTCAGTACTTC

j_gene: TRBJ2-3
v_gene: TRBV12-3/TRBV12-4
d_gene: .
abundance: few
CDR3aa: CASSSPRGERIDTDTQYF
CDR3nt: TGTGCCAGCAGTTCCCCGAGGGGCGAACGTATAGACACAGATACGCAGTATTTT

j_gene: TRBJ1-6
v_gene: TRBV27
d_gene: TRBD1
abundance: once
CDR3aa: CASRTGGYSPLHF
CDR3nt: TGTGCCAGCAGGACAGGGGGCTATTCACCCCTCCACTTT

j_gene: TRBJ2-1
v_gene: TRBV24-1
d_gene: .
abundance: .
CDR3aa: CATSDSPDSNEQFF
CDR3nt: TGTGCCACCAGTGATTCGCCCGACAGCAATGAGCAGTTCTTC

j_gene: TRBJ2-2
v_gene: TRBV7-2
d_gene: .
abundance: .
CDR3aa: CASSLLVSRELFF
CDR3nt: TGTGCCAGCAGCCTATTAGTCAGCCGGGAGCTGTTTTTT

j_gene: TRBJ2-2
v_gene: TRBV24-1
d_gene: TRBD2
abundance: few
CDR3aa: CATETSGEPGELFF
CDR3nt: TGTGCCACCGAGACTAGCGGGGAGCCCGGGGAGCTGTTTTTT

j_gene: TRBJ2-7
v_gene: TRBV4-1
d_gene: TRBD1
abundance: many
CDR3aa: CASSADRAYEQYF
CDR3nt: TGCGCCAGCAGTGCGGACAGGGCCTACGAGCAGTACTTC

j_gene: TRBJ2-3
v_gene: TRBV7-6
d_gene: TRBD2
abundance: .
CDR3aa: CASSLAHSGITTDTQYF
CDR3nt: TGTGCCAGCAGCTTAGCGCATAGCGGGATTACCACAGATACGCAGTATTTT

j_gene: TRBJ2-7
v_gene: TRBV25-1
d_gene: .
abundance: few
CDR3aa: CASSEFSGTGSYEQYF
CDR3nt: TGTGCCAGCAGTGAATTCAGCGGGACAGGCTCCTACGAGCAGTACTTC

j_gene: TRBJ2-3
v_gene: TRBV4-2
d_gene: TRBD2
abundance: many
CDR3aa: CASSQGLAGGPADTQYF
CDR3nt: TGTGCCAGCAGCCAGGGACTAGCGGGAGGGCCGGCAGATACGCAGTATTTT

j_gene: TRBJ2-3
v_gene: TRBV6-6
d_gene: .
abundance: few
CDR3aa: CASSYERAGKDTQYF
CDR3nt: TGTGCCAGCAGTTACGAGAGGGCCGGGAAAGATACGCAGTATTTT

j_gene: TRBJ2-5
v_gene: TRBV14
d_gene: TRBD1
abundance: .
CDR3aa: CASSPLGTGLQETQYF
CDR3nt: TGTGCCAGCAGCCCCCTAGGGACAGGGCTACAAGAGACCCAGTACTTC

j_gene: TRBJ2-1
v_gene: TRBV5-5
d_gene: TRBD1
abundance: .
CDR3aa: CASSAQGQGNYNEQFF
CDR3nt: TGTGCCAGCAGCGCGCAGGGACAGGGAAACTACAATGAGCAGTTCTTC

j_gene: TRBJ1-1
v_gene: TRBV5-1
d_gene: .
abundance: .
CDR3aa: CASSLNTNTEAFF
CDR3nt: TGCGCCAGCAGCTTGAACACTAACACTGAAGCTTTCTTT

j_gene: TRBJ2-1
v_gene: TRBV10-3
d_gene: TRBD2
abundance: .
CDR3aa: CATMGYSGSSYNEQFF
CDR3nt: TGTGCCACCATGGGGTATAGCGGGAGCTCCTACAATGAGCAGTTCTTC

j_gene: TRBJ2-1
v_gene: TRBV5-1
d_gene: .
abundance: few
CDR3aa: CASSLYRTYNEQFF
CDR3nt: TGCGCCAGCAGCTTGTACAGAACTTACAATGAGCAGTTCTTC

j_gene: TRBJ1-2
v_gene: TRBV24-1
d_gene: TRBD1
abundance: .
CDR3aa: CATSDTPGTEDGYTF
CDR3nt: TGTGCCACCAGTGATACCCCCGGGACAGAAGATGGCTACACCTTC

j_gene: TRBJ2-4
v_gene: TRBV29-1
d_gene: TRBD1
abundance: many
CDR3aa: CSVETGGRRDIQYF
CDR3nt: TGCAGCGTTGAAACAGGGGGCCGGAGGGACATTCAGTACTTC

j_gene: TRBJ2-7
v_gene: TRBV4-2
d_gene: TRBD2
abundance: .
CDR3aa: CASSQDVASGRAREQYF
CDR3nt: TGTGCCAGCAGCCAAGATGTAGCTAGCGGGAGGGCCAGGGAGCAGTACTTC

j_gene: TRBJ2-1
v_gene: TRBV10-3
d_gene: TRBD2
abundance: .
CDR3aa: CAISPLTSGSNEQFF
CDR3nt: TGTGCCATCAGTCCCCTGACTAGCGGGAGCAATGAGCAGTTCTTC

j_gene: TRBJ2-2
v_gene: TRBV12-3/TRBV12-4
d_gene: .
abundance: few
CDR3aa: CASTVAGATDTGELFF
CDR3nt: TGTGCCAGCACCGTGGCCGGGGCGACGGACACCGGGGAGCTGTTTTTT

j_gene: TRBJ1-2
v_gene: TRBV29-1
d_gene: TRBD1
abundance: few
CDR3aa: CSVDQGGAYYGYTF
CDR3nt: TGCAGCGTCGATCAGGGGGGAGCCTACTATGGCTACACCTTC

j_gene: TRBJ2-2
v_gene: TRBV20-1
d_gene: TRBD2
abundance: .
CDR3aa: CSAYLAGGTGELFF
CDR3nt: TGCAGTGCTTACCTGGCGGGAGGAACCGGGGAGCTGTTTTTT

j_gene: TRBJ2-1
v_gene: TRBV9
d_gene: .
abundance: few
CDR3aa: CASSAARQGTYNEQFF
CDR3nt: TGTGCCAGCAGCGCAGCTAGGCAGGGGACCTACAATGAGCAGTTCTTC

j_gene: TRBJ2-4
v_gene: TRBV7-6
d_gene: .
abundance: few
CDR3aa: CASSLGSQGAKNIQYF
CDR3nt: TGTGCCAGCAGCTTAGGTAGCCAGGGGGCCAAAAACATTCAGTACTTC

j_gene: TRBJ2-5
v_gene: TRBV7-2
d_gene: TRBD2
abundance: many
CDR3aa: CASSPGALAGQETQYF
CDR3nt: TGTGCCAGCAGCCCAGGGGCACTAGCGGGGCAAGAGACCCAGTACTTC

j_gene: TRBJ2-2
v_gene: TRBV20-1
d_gene: .
abundance: many
CDR3aa: CSARVTVSGELFF
CDR3nt: TGCAGTGCTAGAGTTACGGTCAGCGGGGAGCTGTTTTTT